Shown below are 23 T cell receptor beta chains from a single sample sequenced in a study of blood T cells in healthy people across ages (dated by TCRdb to about 2015). The library was generated by 5' RACE. The reads were generated on an Illumina HiSeq 2500. A second 7 to 11 cycle PCR used a sample-barcoded 5' primer and a J-beta primer mix. The public reads were quality trimmed at Q25 with fastp and then assembled into clones with MiXCR by TCRdb, keeping productive beta chains. Rows are unified per CDR3 protein, each entry keeping the most common DNA and genes. This sample lists about 1.8 million distinct CDR3 sequences; roughly 52% were detected once. The top ten clones comprise approximately 2.1% of the sample. The sequencing input was blood. The receptors shown here come from a woman between 40 and 55 years old in good health.

Details on this clonotype: Mismatch with germline at one junction end may stem from a read error. CDR3 nucleotide sequence: TGTGCCAGCCGCTTCAAACGCGGCGGGTACGAGCAGTACTTC. Its translation: CASRFKRGGYEQYF. V is TRBV7-8 and J is TRBJ2-7; D perhaps matches TRBD2 (5 bases). Germline CDR1 and CDR2: SGHVS and FQNEAQ. The CDR3 sequence is 14 residues long.

The V call is TRBV7-9, the J call TRBJ2-6; D perhaps matches TRBD1 (6 bases). V was shortened by 4 bases and J by 4 bases, with 14 bases between the two germline ends. The CDR3 has 16 amino acids. CDR1 and CDR2 (germline): SEHNR, FQNEAQ (reference sequence). Here the CDR3 DNA reads TGTGCCAGCAGCTCCACAGGGAACTCGGGGGCCAACGTCCTGACTTTC. Amino acid sequence: CASSSTGNSGANVLTF.

This clonotype has just a few counts. The chain employs TRBV29-1 and TRBJ2-5; D is unresolved. This CDR3 has 11 residues. Germline loops: CDR1 SQVTM, CDR2 ANQGSEA. Trimming cost V 4 bases and J 1 base, with 4 bases left between them. The CDR3 sequence is CSVAIQETQYF. For the CDR3, the DNA is TGCAGCGTTGCGATCCAAGAGACCCAGTACTTC. Full variable domain (missing parts from reference TRBV29-1 and TRBJ2-5): SAVISQKPSRDICQRGTSLTIQCQVDSQVTMMFWYRQQPGQSLTLIATANQGSEATYESGFVIDKFPISRPNLTFSTLTVSNMSPEDSSIYLCSVAIQETQYFGPGTRLLVL.

Regarding this clonotype: Germline is not matched at one junction end, which may reflect a read error. The chain carries TRBV3-1 and TRBJ2-1; 13 bases align to TRBD2. The CDR3 totals 17 residues. Germline V gene sequence: CDR1 LGHDT, CDR2 YNNKEL (reference sequence). CDR3 sequence reads: CASSQEAPGLAGNGQFF. The DNA of the CDR3 is TGTGCCAGCAGCCAAGAAGCCCCGGGACTAGCGGGAAATGGGCAGTTCTTC.

This rearrangement joins TRBV2 to TRBJ2-1, with 8 bases that match TRBD1. Germline CDR1 reads SNHLY; CDR2 reads FYNNEI. Losses at the gene ends were 7 bases for V and 1 base for J; bases not matched to a gene: 21. The CDR3 is made up of 20 amino acids. The CDR3 is CASIYSGGSGLEVSYNEQFF. In DNA form, the CDR3 reads TGTGCCAGCATTTACTCAGGGGGCTCGGGATTGGAGGTATCCTACAATGAGCAGTTCTTC.

This clonotype was detected a few times. The rearrangement uses TRBV20-1 and TRBJ2-7; 10 nucleotides agree with TRBD1. Trimming removed 3 bases from V and 4 bases from J; junction bases left unmatched: 3. The CDR3 runs 13 residues. Germline V gene lookup returns CDR1 DFQATT and CDR2 SNEGSKA (reference sequence). The CDR3 here is CSARGQGRYEQYF. CDR3 DNA: TGCAGTGCTAGGGGACAGGGGAGATACGAGCAGTACTTC.

This sequence joins TRBV7-9 and TRBJ2-5, with D possibly being TRBD1 (6 bases). The CDR3 spans 17 residues. V was cut by 6 bases and J by 1 base, with 21 bases left in between. CDR1 and CDR2 (germline): SEHNR, FQNEAQ (reference sequence). The CDR3 bases are TGTGCCAGCAGTTTCCAGGACAGACCCGGGCCCCAAGAGACCCAGTACTTC. It is translated as CASSFQDRPGPQETQYF.

The J gene is TRBJ2-7, the V gene TRBV6-2 or TRBV6-3; 8 bases map to TRBD1. Trimming cost V 6 bases and J 3 bases; bases outside gene matches: 7. The CDR3 length is 14 residues. Germline assignment: CDR1 MNHEY and CDR2 SVGEGT. This chain's CDR3 is CASRDRAPGYEQYF. In DNA form, the CDR3 reads TGTGCCAGCAGGGACAGGGCCCCGGGCTACGAGCAGTACTTC.

The sample holds a few counts of this clonotype. CDR3 protein: CSASNRGNQPQHF. The CDR3, as DNA: TGCAGTGCTAGTAACAGGGGCAATCAGCCCCAGCATTTT. This chain links TRBV20-1 with TRBJ1-5; D possibly corresponds to TRBD1 (6 bases). With 3 bases removed from V and 2 bases from J, the gap between germline ends came to 8 bases. The CDR3 is 13 residues long. Germline CDR1 DFQATT, CDR2 SNEGSKA (reference sequence).

This clonotype has more than one count but fewer than ten. This chain connects TRBV19 to TRBJ2-7, with 8 bases aligning to TRBD1. The CDR3 consists of 13 residues. J lost 7 bases, V lost 8 bases, and 10 bases had no gene match. Germline loops: CDR1 LNHDA, CDR2 SQIVND (reference sequence). The CDR3 sequence is CASGYQGAREQYF. CDR3 in DNA: TGTGCCAGTGGATATCAGGGGGCGCGGGAGCAGTACTTC. Together with reference TRBV19 and TRBJ2-7, the CDR3 gives the full variable domain: DGGITQSPKYLFRKEGQNVTLSCEQNLNHDAMYWYRQDPGQGLRLIYYSQIVNDFQKGDIAEGYSVSREKKESFPLTVTSAQKNPTAFYLCASGYQGAREQYFGPGTRLTVT.

The sample holds a few counts of this clonotype. The genes are TRBV12-3 or TRBV12-4 and TRBJ2-1, with TRBD2 matching over 12 bases. V lost 5 bases to trimming and J lost 9 bases; unmatched junction nucleotides: 14. The CDR3 totals 17 residues. The CDR3 protein is CASSNRTGLAGGSEQFF. For the CDR3, the DNA is TGTGCCAGCAGTAACCGGACCGGTCTAGCGGGGGGGAGTGAGCAGTTCTTC.

The chain recombines TRBV11-2 with TRBJ2-3, with 9 nucleotides matching TRBD2. J gave up 3 bases and V 0 bases, and 16 bases lay outside the gene matches. The CDR3 covers 20 residues. The germline V gene has CDR1 SGHAT and CDR2 FQNNGV. The DNA for the CDR3 is TGTGCCAGCAGCTTAGATGGATCATTAGGGCGGGGGGGCTGGACAGATACGCAGTATTTT. Translation gives CASSLDGSLGRGGWTDTQYF.

DNA of the CDR3: TGCAGTGCTAGAAAGTCTCAGGTCCCCCAAGAGACCCAGTACTTC. Its translation: CSARKSQVPQETQYF. This chain connects TRBV20-1 to TRBJ2-5; D call uncertain. Germline V gene sequence: CDR1 DFQATT, CDR2 SNEGSKA (reference sequence). This CDR3 has 15 amino acids. The V gene lost 2 bases and the J gene lost 1 base, with 14 bases spanning the gap.

This clonotype was detected only a few times. CDR3 region: CSARAPLAGVADTQYF. In nucleotides, the CDR3 is TGCAGTGCTAGGGCGCCACTAGCGGGGGTTGCGGATACGCAGTATTTT. The rearrangement uses TRBV20-1 and TRBJ2-3, with 11 bases that match TRBD2. J was trimmed by 6 bases and V by 3 bases; bases with no gene match: 11. Germline CDR1 is DFQATT and CDR2 is SNEGSKA (reference sequence). This CDR3 has 16 residues.

A few counts support this clonotype. The chain links TRBV12-3 or TRBV12-4 to TRBJ2-3; 8 nucleotides agree with TRBD1. CDR3 length equals 14 residues. After removal of 3 bases from V and 5 bases from J, the junction contained 4 bases not matched to a gene. The CDR3 spells CASSFRTGKDTQYF. The CDR3 DNA sequence: TGTGCCAGCAGTTTCAGGACAGGGAAAGATACGCAGTATTTT.

The chain recombines TRBV20-1 with TRBJ2-5, with D hard to call. The J call may be faulty, since TRBJ2-7 better matches the DNA end. CDR1 is DFQATT, CDR2 SNEGSKA, per germline (reference sequence). This CDR3 comprises 13 residues. The CDR3 sequence: CSARPRNYGEQYF. The CDR3 nucleotides are TGCAGTGCTAGGCCGAGGAACTACGGCGAGCAGTACTTC.

The chain couples TRBV15 to TRBJ1-2, with D unresolved. This CDR3 has 12 amino acids. Germline V gene sequence: CDR1 LNHNV, CDR2 YYDKDF (reference sequence). V was pared by 0 bases and J by 5 bases, with 4 bases between. CDR3 residues: CATSRDRYGYTF. Written as DNA, the CDR3 is TGTGCCACCAGCAGAGATAGATATGGCTACACCTTC.

DNA of the CDR3: TGTGCCAGCAGCTTTGAGACTAGCGGGGGCCTTAGCTCCTACGAGCAGTACTTC. This codes for CASSFETSGGLSSYEQYF. V is TRBV7-2 and J is TRBJ2-7, with 12 bases fitting TRBD2. V shed 3 bases and J 0 bases; nucleotides not matched to a gene: 9. The CDR3 consists of 18 residues. Germline CDR1 is SGHTA and CDR2 is FQGNSA.

The chain couples TRBV29-1 to TRBJ1-2, with 8 bases aligning to TRBD1. Germline CDR1 reads SQVTM; CDR2 reads ANQGSEA. The CDR3 has 15 residues. Here the CDR3 reads CRLRQLGQGAYGYTF. The CDR3 DNA reads as TGCAGACTTCGGCAGCTTGGACAGGGAGCCTATGGCTACACCTTC.

This sequence joins TRBV7-9 and TRBJ1-2; tentative D call: TRBD1 (6 bases). Between the trimmed V and J ends, which lost 4 bases and 4 bases, there was a span of 25 bases. CDR1 and CDR2 (germline): SEHNR, FQNEAQ (reference sequence). The CDR3 has 18 amino acids. DNA of the CDR3: TGTGCCAGCAGCTCCGATCGATCCGGGACAAGGGGCCCCTATGGCTACACCTTC. This sequence encodes CASSSDRSGTRGPYGYTF.

This clonotype came up a few times. The CDR3, as DNA: TGTGCTAGTGGTTTGCCCCGAAAGGGGCCAGGGAAAGAGACCCAGTACTTC. It translates to CASGLPRKGPGKETQYF. The genes are TRBV12-5 and TRBJ2-5; possibly TRBD1 for D (5 bases). There are 17 residues in the CDR3. Germline-derived CDR1 and CDR2 are LGHNT and FRNRAP. The ends were cut back, 2 bases at V and 3 bases at J, with 19 bases in the middle. Combining the CDR3 with reference TRBV12-5 and TRBJ2-5 gives the whole variable domain DARVTQTPRHKVTEMGQEVTMRCQPILGHNTVFWYRQTMMQGLELLAYFRNRAPLDDSGMPKDRFSAEMPDATLATLKIQPSEPRDSAVYFCASGLPRKGPGKETQYFGPGTRLLVL.

V is TRBV9 and J is TRBJ2-3; no definite D call. Germline values: CDR1 SGDLS, CDR2 YYNGEE. Trimming cost V 1 base and J 0 bases, with 12 bases left between them. CDR3 size: 16 residues. The CDR3 region has the DNA TGTGCCAGCAGCGTAAATGTAGGGCTAAGCACAGATACGCAGTATTTT. Protein sequence: CASSVNVGLSTDTQYF. The whole variable domain, filled in from reference TRBV9 and TRBJ2-3, reads DSGVTQTPKHLITATGQRVTLRCSPRSGDLSVYWYQQSLDQGLQFLIQYYNGEERAKGNILERFSAQQFPDLHSELNLSSLELGDSALYFCASSVNVGLSTDTQYFGPGTRLTVL.

This clonotype was found a few times. This rearrangement joins TRBV28 to TRBJ2-4; TRBD2 aligns across 7 bases. V dropped 6 bases and J dropped 8; count of bases not matched to a gene: 7. The length of the CDR3 is 13 residues. The V gene's germline CDR1 is MDHEN and CDR2 SYDVKM. The CDR3 DNA follows: TGTGCCAGCAGAGGAGCGGGGAATCACATTCAGTACTTC. Its protein is CASRGAGNHIQYF.